The next 5 T cell receptor beta chains were all read from a single sample in a study of cytomegalovirus exposure and HLA in healthy donors. Clones were sequenced by immunoSEQ multiplex PCR, and TCRdb holds only the in-frame ones, with some missing. The sample includes over 150,000 clones, less than 85% of them seen just once. Sequencing was carried out using PBMCs. The receptors come from a man aged 18 to 29 in good health and CMV-seropositive.

The rearrangement links TRBV6-4 to TRBJ2-7; tentative D call: TRBD2 (5 bases). The CDR3 runs to 13 residues. Germline lookup yields CDR1 MRHNA and CDR2 SNTAGT. Trimming stripped 5 bases from V and 5 bases from J, with 13 bases between. This CDR3 reads CASSTAPGNEQYF. The CDR3 DNA follows: TGTGCCAGCAGTACAGCTCCCGGGAACGAGCAGTACTTC.

The rearrangement joins TRBV9 to TRBJ2-7, with 8 bases aligning to TRBD1. Unmatched junction bases numbered 8, after V lost 4 bases and J lost 5 bases. Germline V gene lookup returns CDR1 SGDLS and CDR2 YYNGEE. The CDR3 spans 14 residues. Here the CDR3 DNA reads TGTGCCAGCAGCTCCCAGGGGGCCGGTGACGAGCAGTACTTC. As protein: CASSSQGAGDEQYF.

The CDR3 here is CASSLGQGTDTQYF. As DNA, the CDR3 is TGTGCCAGCTCCCTTGGACAGGGCACAGATACGCAGTATTTT. This chain connects TRBV18 to TRBJ2-3; 7 positions agree with TRBD1. Germline CDR1 KGHSH, CDR2 LQKENI. V gave up 6 bases and J gave up 1 base; unmatched junction bases: 4. The CDR3 has 14 residues.

This chain joins TRBV28 and TRBJ1-1, with D possibly TRBD1 on 5 matching bases. Germline V lookup: CDR1 MDHEN, CDR2 SYDVKM. Trimming shortened V by 5 bases and J by 3 bases, and 22 bases separated the two germline ends. The CDR3 consists of 17 residues. The CDR3, as DNA: TGTGCCAGCAGTCCCCTGGGGTCGGAGGGGCCCTACACTGAAGCTTTCTTT. It is translated as CASSPLGSEGPYTEAFF.

The chain uses TRBV2 and TRBJ2-7; a possible D gene is TRBD2 (6 bases). This CDR3 has 13 residues. The germline CDR1 and CDR2 sequences are SNHLY and FYNNEI. Trimming stripped 7 bases from V and 0 bases from J, with 10 bases between. The CDR3 DNA sequence: TGTGCCAGCACCCAGGGACTCTCCTACGAGCAGTACTTC. Translating gives CASTQGLSYEQYF.